The clone carrying this T cell receptor beta chain was observed a single time. The sample originates from a study of long-term antiretroviral therapy in people with HIV. This CDR3 has 14 amino acids. The V gene's germline CDR1 is MNHNY and CDR2 SVGAGI (reference sequence). V gave up 2 bases and J gave up 3 bases, with 10 bases separating them. It was version v3.0 of the immunoSEQ assay that was run at survey level. Assay used: immunoSEQ multiplex PCR; TCRdb lists only in-frame clones, some missing. The sample yields 25,000 to 35,000 clones, 95% seen once. The rearrangement links TRBV6-6 to TRBJ1-2, with no clear D. The clonotype originates from a man aged 25 to 45 with HIV. The material sequenced was unsorted PBMCs, taken 5.3 years after starting antiretroviral therapy. CDR3 DNA sequence: TGTGCCAGCAGTTACCTGGACGGAGACTATGGCTACACCTTC. Translating gives CASSYLDGDYGYTF.